Here is one T cell receptor (beta chain) with its context. Its specificity is not known. This CDR3 region has 15 residues. V lost 4 bases to trimming and J lost 5 bases; unmatched junction nucleotides: 7. Germline loops: CDR1 SGHRS, CDR2 YFSETQ. Prepared libraries of TCR beta cDNA carried unique molecular identifiers. T cells numbering roughly 1 to 10 million gave rise to around 460,000 cDNA molecules. TCRdb ran MiXCR on the PCR reads and lists one entry per CDR3 protein. This table has 450,000 to 700,000 distinct CDR3 sequences, around 47% appearing once. These data originate in a study of post-analysis software for immune sequencing data. General study findings and limits: There were about 5 TRBV segments more frequent in patients than controls, and TRBV5-6, TRBV5-1 and TRBV20-1 were among them. Comparison with controls showed significantly lower normalized Chao1 diversity in multiple sclerosis patients. Clustering by F measure revealed strong co-clustering among samples prepared together in one batch.

The sequence came from a girl between 5 and 17 years old with multiple sclerosis. The sample taken for sequencing was blood. The chain combines TRBV5-1 with TRBJ2-3; 10 bases align to TRBD1. CDR3: CASSEGQGVEDTQYF. The CDR3 DNA reads TGCGCCAGCAGCGAAGGACAGGGGGTGGAAGATACGCAGTATTTT. The entire variable domain, with the rest obtained from reference TRBV5-1 and TRBJ2-3, is as follows: KAGVTQTPRYLIKTRGQQVTLSCSPISGHRSVSWYQQTPGQGLQFLFEYFSETQRNKGNFPGRFSGRQFSNSRSEMNVSTLELGDSALYLCASSEGQGVEDTQYFGPGTRLTVL.